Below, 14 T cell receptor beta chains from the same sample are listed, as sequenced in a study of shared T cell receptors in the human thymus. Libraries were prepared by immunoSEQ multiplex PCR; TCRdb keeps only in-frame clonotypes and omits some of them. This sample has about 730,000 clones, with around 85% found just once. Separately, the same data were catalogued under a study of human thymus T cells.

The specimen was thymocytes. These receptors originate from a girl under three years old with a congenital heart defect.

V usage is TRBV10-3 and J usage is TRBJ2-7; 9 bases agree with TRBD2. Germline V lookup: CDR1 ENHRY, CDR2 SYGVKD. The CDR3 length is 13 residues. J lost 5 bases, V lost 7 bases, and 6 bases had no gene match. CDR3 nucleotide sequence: TGTGCCATCACTGGCGGGGGGGCTGACGAGCAGTACTTC. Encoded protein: CAITGGGADEQYF.

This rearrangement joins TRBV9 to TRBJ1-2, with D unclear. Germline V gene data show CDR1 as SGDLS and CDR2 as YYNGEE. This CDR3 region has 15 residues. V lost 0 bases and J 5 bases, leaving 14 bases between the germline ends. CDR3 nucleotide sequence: TGTGCCAGCAGCGTAGCTGCTGGATTCGGGTATGGCTACACCTTC. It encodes CASSVAAGFGYGYTF.

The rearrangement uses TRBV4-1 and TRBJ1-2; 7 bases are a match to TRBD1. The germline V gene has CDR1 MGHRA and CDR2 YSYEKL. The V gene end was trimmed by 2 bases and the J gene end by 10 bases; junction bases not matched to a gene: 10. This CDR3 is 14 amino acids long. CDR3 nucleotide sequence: TGCGCCAGCAGCCAACTACCCGGGACAGCCAACTACACCTTC. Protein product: CASSQLPGTANYTF.

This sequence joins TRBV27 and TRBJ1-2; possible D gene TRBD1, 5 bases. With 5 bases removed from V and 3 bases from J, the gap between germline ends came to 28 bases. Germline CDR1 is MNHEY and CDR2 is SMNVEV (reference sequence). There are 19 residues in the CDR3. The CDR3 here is CASSPPGGVHPTIHYGYTF. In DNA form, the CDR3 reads TGTGCCAGCAGTCCCCCCGGGGGGGTCCACCCAACTATACACTATGGCTACACCTTC.

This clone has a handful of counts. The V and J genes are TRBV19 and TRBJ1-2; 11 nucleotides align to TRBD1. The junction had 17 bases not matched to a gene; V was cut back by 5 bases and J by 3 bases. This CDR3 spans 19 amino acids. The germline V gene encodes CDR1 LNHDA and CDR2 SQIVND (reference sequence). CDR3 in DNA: TGTGCCAGTAGTTGGCTGAGGGGGACAGGGGGACGCAGATACTATGGCTACACCTTC. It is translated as CASSWLRGTGGRRYYGYTF.

The CDR3 DNA is TGTGCCAGCAGTTACTCGAGGGGGCCAGCCTACGAGCAGTACTTC. Residues: CASSYSRGPAYEQYF. The chain employs TRBV6-5 and TRBJ2-7; 7 nucleotides align to TRBD1. CDR3 length equals 15 residues. J lost 2 bases, V lost 0 bases, and 4 bases had no gene match. The germline CDR1 and CDR2 sequences are MNHEY and SVGAGI.

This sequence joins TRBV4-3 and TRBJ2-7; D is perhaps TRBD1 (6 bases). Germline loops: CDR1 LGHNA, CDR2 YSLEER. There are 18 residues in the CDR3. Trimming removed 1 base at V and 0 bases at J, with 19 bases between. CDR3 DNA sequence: TGCGCCAGCAGCCAAGTAAAGTTCAAACCAGGGGTCTCCTACGAGCAGTACTTC. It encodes CASSQVKFKPGVSYEQYF.

In DNA form, the CDR3 reads TGTGCCAGCAGTTTGATACAGGGGCTTACCTCCAGCTCCTACAATGAGCAGTTCTTC. It yields the protein CASSLIQGLTSSSYNEQFF. The rearrangement links TRBV27 to TRBJ2-1, with TRBD1 matching 7 bases. The V segment lost 3 bases and the J segment 0 bases; nucleotides outside the gene matches: 14. This CDR3 contains 19 residues. Germline CDR1 and CDR2: MNHEY and SMNVEV (reference sequence).

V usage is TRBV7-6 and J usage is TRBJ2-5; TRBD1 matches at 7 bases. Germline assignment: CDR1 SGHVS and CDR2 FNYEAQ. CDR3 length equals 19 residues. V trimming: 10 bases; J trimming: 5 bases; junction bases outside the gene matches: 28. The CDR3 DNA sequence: TGTGCCACGTCAGATAAAACAGGGGTGAGACCCCTCGGGATGGAGACCCAGTACTTC. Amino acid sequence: CATSDKTGVRPLGMETQYF.

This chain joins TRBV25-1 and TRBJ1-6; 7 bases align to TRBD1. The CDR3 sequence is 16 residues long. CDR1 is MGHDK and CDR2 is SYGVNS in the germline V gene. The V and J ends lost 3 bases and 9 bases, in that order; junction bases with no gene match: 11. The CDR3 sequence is CASSDLNRGGSSPLHF. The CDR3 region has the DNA TGTGCCAGCAGTGACCTAAACAGGGGAGGCAGTTCACCCCTCCACTTT. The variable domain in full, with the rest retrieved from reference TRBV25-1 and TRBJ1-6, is EADIYQTPRYLVIGTGKKITLECSQTMGHDKMYWYQQDPGMELHLIHYSYGVNSTEKGDLSSESTVSRIRTEHFPLTLESARPSHTSQYLCASSDLNRGGSSPLHFGNGTRLTVT.

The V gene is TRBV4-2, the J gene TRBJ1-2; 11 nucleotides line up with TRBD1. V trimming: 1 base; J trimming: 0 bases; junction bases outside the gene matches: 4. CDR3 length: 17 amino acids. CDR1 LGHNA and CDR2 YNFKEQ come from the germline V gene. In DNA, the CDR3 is TGTGCCAGCAGCCAAGGGGACAGGGGGACCACTAACTATGGCTACACCTTC. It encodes CASSQGDRGTTNYGYTF.

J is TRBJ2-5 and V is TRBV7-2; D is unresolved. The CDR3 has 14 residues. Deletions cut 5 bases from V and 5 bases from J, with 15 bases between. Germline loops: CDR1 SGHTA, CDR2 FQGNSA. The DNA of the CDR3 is TGTGCCAGCAGCCCACCGCCCGGGTGGGAGACCCAGTACTTC. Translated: CASSPPPGWETQYF.

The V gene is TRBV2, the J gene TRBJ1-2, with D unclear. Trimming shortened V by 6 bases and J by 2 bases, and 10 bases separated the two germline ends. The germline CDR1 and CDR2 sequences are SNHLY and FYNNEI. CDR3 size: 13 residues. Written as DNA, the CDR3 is TGTGCCAGCAGCTCCGTTTCCAACTATGGCTACACCTTC. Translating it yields CASSSVSNYGYTF. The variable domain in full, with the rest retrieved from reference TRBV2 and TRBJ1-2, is EPEVTQTPSHQVTQMGQEVILRCVPISNHLYFYWYRQILGQKVEFLVSFYNNEISEKSEIFDDQFSVERPDGSNFTLKIRSTKLEDSAMYFCASSSVSNYGYTFGSGTRLTVV.

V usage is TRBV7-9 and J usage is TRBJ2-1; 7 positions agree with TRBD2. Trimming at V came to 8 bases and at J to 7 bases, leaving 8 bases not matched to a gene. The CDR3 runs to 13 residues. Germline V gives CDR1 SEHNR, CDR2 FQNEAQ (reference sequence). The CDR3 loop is CASGNGGWNEQFF. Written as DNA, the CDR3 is TGTGCCAGCGGGAACGGGGGGTGGAATGAGCAGTTCTTC.